A single sample is the source of the 19 T cell receptor beta chains below, sequenced in a study of blood T cell repertoires in COVID-19. The protocol was immunoSEQ multiplex PCR, while the TCRdb copy is restricted to in-frame clones and leaves out a portion. The top ten hold 2.3% of the sample, which has roughly 410,000 clones, 87% seen once. The sequenced sample consisted of peripheral blood. The receptors come from a woman between 55 and 75 years old with COVID-19, enrolled during active disease.

The chain employs TRBV6-5 and TRBJ1-5; possible D gene TRBD1, 6 bases. CDR1 is MNHEY, CDR2 SVGAGI, per germline. There are 15 residues in the CDR3. The V and J ends lost 6 bases and 5 bases respectively, with 17 bases between them. The CDR3 loop is CASRVGTHDHQPQHF. CDR3 coding DNA: TGTGCCAGCAGAGTGGGGACACACGACCATCAGCCCCAGCATTTT.

The rearrangement joins TRBV28 to TRBJ1-1; 11 bases match TRBD1. Trimming at V came to 3 bases and at J to 4 bases, leaving 1 base not matched to a gene. CDR3 size: 14 residues. Germline values: CDR1 MDHEN, CDR2 SYDVKM. The CDR3 DNA is TGTGCCAGCAGTTTGGGGACAGGGGGCACTGAAGCTTTCTTT. It specifies CASSLGTGGTEAFF.

This rearrangement joins TRBV28 to TRBJ1-2, with D possibly being TRBD1 (6 bases). V dropped 9 bases and J dropped 8 bases, with 19 bases sitting between them. CDR3 size: 13 residues. The germline V gene has CDR1 MDHEN and CDR2 SYDVKM. Here the CDR3 DNA reads TGTGCCAGTCTAACACCGGGGGGGCGAGGCTACACCTTC. Protein product: CASLTPGGRGYTF.

The chain links TRBV4-1 to TRBJ1-2; no clear D gene. Germline CDR1 and CDR2: MGHRA and YSYEKL. Trimming stripped 4 bases from V and 2 bases from J, with 11 bases between. The CDR3 is 14 residues long. CDR3 in amino acids: CASSRPHSNYGYTF. The CDR3 nucleotides read TGCGCCAGCAGCCGTCCCCACAGCAACTATGGCTACACCTTC.

The chain links TRBV19 to TRBJ1-5, with 7 bases lining up with TRBD1. V trimming: 7 bases; J trimming: 0 bases; junction bases outside the gene matches: 12. Per the germline V gene, CDR1 is LNHDA and CDR2 is SQIVND (reference sequence). The CDR3 totals 17 residues. CDR3 DNA sequence: TGTGCCAGTACGATGGAGACAGGGAGGATTAGCAATCAGCCCCAGCATTTT. Translated: CASTMETGRISNQPQHF.

This clone was found a few times. CDR3 sequence reads: CASSIRDRGSYEQYF. CDR3 sequence (DNA): TGTGCCAGCAGCATCCGGGACAGGGGCTCCTACGAGCAGTACTTC. The chain recombines TRBV7-2 with TRBJ2-7, with 10 positions matching TRBD1. The length of the CDR3 is 15 residues. The germline gives CDR1 SGHTA, CDR2 FQGNSA. Trimming cost V 5 bases and J 0 bases; bases outside gene matches: 4.

In the case of this clone: Other DNA variants within this sample encode the same CDR3. The CDR3 DNA reads as TGTGCCAGCAGTTACCGGGGGGAGACCCAGTACTTC. Its translation: CASSYRGETQYF. The chain joins TRBV6-5 to TRBJ2-5; maybe TRBD2 (6 bases). Germline V gene data show CDR1 as MNHEY and CDR2 as SVGAGI. The CDR3 loop spans 12 amino acids. V was pared by 2 bases and J by 5 bases, with 6 bases between.

V usage is TRBV5-1 and J usage is TRBJ2-7; possible D gene TRBD2, 5 bases. Germline CDR1 reads SGHRS; CDR2 reads YFSETQ. The V end lost 1 base, the J end lost 6 bases, and 20 bases lay between the germline ends. This CDR3 has 16 residues. DNA for the CDR3: TGCGCCAGCAGCTTGTCGGGGAACGTTTGGGAGTCCGAGCAGTACTTC. Amino acids: CASSLSGNVWESEQYF.

V is TRBV19 and J is TRBJ1-5, with unresolved D. The CDR3 length is 15 residues. With 1 base removed from V and 4 bases from J, the gap between germline ends came to 11 bases. Germline values: CDR1 LNHDA, CDR2 SQIVND (reference sequence). The chain's CDR3 is CASSIGTAFNQPQHF. The DNA for the CDR3 is TGTGCCAGTAGTATAGGAACAGCCTTTAATCAGCCCCAGCATTTT.

The chain combines TRBV1 with TRBJ2-7; TRBD2, the table's D call, was not compared with the DNA. TRBV1 is reported as a pseudogene. The length of the CDR3 is 21 residues. CDR3 coding DNA: TGCACCAGCAGCCAACTCCCCTCTATCTGCGCGGCGGGGGGGCTGAGATACGAGCAGTACTTC. This codes for CTSSQLPSICAAGGLRYEQYF.

This chain uses TRBV6-5 with TRBJ1-2; a weak D match, TRBD1 (6 bases). CDR1 and CDR2 from the germline V gene are MNHEY and SVGAGI. CDR3 size: 15 residues. Trimming shortened V by 6 bases and J by 5 bases, and 19 bases separated the two germline ends. This chain's CDR3 is CASRSLLARGYGYTF. The CDR3 DNA reads as TGTGCCAGCAGGTCCCTCCTGGCCAGGGGTTATGGCTACACCTTC.

This chain uses TRBV6-5 with TRBJ1-3, with D perhaps TRBD1 (6 bases). CDR1 is MNHEY, CDR2 SVGAGI, per germline. The CDR3 covers 13 residues. The V end lost 7 bases, the J end lost 7 bases, and 14 bases lay between the germline ends. CDR3 nucleotides: TGTGCCAGCAACCCAGGGGATCGGAACACCATATATTTT. It specifies CASNPGDRNTIYF.

The chain couples TRBV28 to TRBJ2-3; perhaps TRBD2 as D (6 bases). This CDR3 is built from 18 residues. Germline assignment: CDR1 MDHEN and CDR2 SYDVKM. V was trimmed by 3 bases and J by 1 base, leaving 20 bases between them. Here the CDR3 DNA reads TGTGCCAGCAGTTTCGCAACCCTCCTAGGAGGGGGCACAGATACGCAGTATTTT. It is translated as CASSFATLLGGGTDTQYF.

The chain carries TRBV6-5 and TRBJ1-2; D uncertain. Germline V gene lookup returns CDR1 MNHEY and CDR2 SVGAGI. CDR3 size: 13 residues. V was shortened by 6 bases and J by 5 bases, with 13 bases between the two germline ends. The CDR3 coding sequence is TGTGCCAGCAGAAGTGGAGTCGAGTATGGCTACACCTTC. It codes for CASRSGVEYGYTF.

The chain uses TRBV25-1 and TRBJ1-6; tentatively, D is TRBD1 (5 bases). Germline assignment: CDR1 MGHDK and CDR2 SYGVNS. The V end lost 6 bases, the J end lost 9 bases, and 12 bases lay between the germline ends. There are 13 residues in the CDR3. The CDR3 nucleotides are TGTGCCAGCAGCGCAGGGTCCCCTTCACCCCTCCACTTT. Its protein product is CASSAGSPSPLHF.

The chain recombines TRBV5-1 with TRBJ2-5; TRBD2 matches at 12 bases. The V segment lost 4 bases and the J segment 4 bases; nucleotides outside the gene matches: 5. CDR3 length: 15 amino acids. The germline V gene encodes CDR1 SGHRS and CDR2 YFSETQ. The CDR3 loop reads CASSGTSGGSETQYF. For the CDR3, the DNA is TGCGCCAGCAGCGGAACTAGCGGGGGGTCAGAGACCCAGTACTTC.

The chain couples TRBV30 to TRBJ1-5; 7 positions agree with TRBD1. This CDR3 region has 15 residues. CDR1 is GTSNPN, CDR2 SVGIG, per germline (reference sequence). J was trimmed by 6 bases and V by 0 bases; bases with no gene match: 8. The CDR3 region has the DNA TGTGCCTGGAGTGTAGCAGGGGGAAGGGGTCAGCCCCAGCATTTT. Amino acid sequence: CAWSVAGGRGQPQHF.

The rearrangement joins TRBV5-6 to TRBJ2-7; TRBD2 matches at 8 bases. The CDR3 runs 12 residues. V trimming: 5 bases; J trimming: 6 bases; junction bases outside the gene matches: 4. Germline loops: CDR1 SGHDT, CDR2 YYEEEE. The CDR3 nucleotides are TGTGCCAGCAGTCCGGGAGGGCGCGAGCAGTACTTC. It encodes CASSPGGREQYF.

CDR3 coding DNA: TGTGCCACCCGCGATGAGGTCGGAACTGAAGCTTTCTTT. It yields the protein CATRDEVGTEAFF. V and J are TRBV10-3 and TRBJ1-1; unclear D gene. Germline values: CDR1 ENHRY, CDR2 SYGVKD. The CDR3 contains 13 residues. The V end lost 10 bases, the J end lost 5 bases, and 17 bases lay between the germline ends.